The rows below give T cell receptor beta chains drawn from one sample of a study of T cells in Graves' hyperthyroidism and ophthalmopathy. TCRdb ran MiXCR on the multiplex PCR reads and lists one entry per CDR3 protein. Among a few hundred thousand distinct CDR3 sequences listed, approximately 23% were seen once. Sequencing used blood. These receptors all come from a woman aged 70-85 years with Graves' ophthalmopathy. CDR3s include the opening cysteine and the closing phenylalanine or tryptophan. The D gene is left open where the match is weak. The listing skips clone size in some rows; elsewhere it reads once, few, many or a size class.

. TRBJ1-1 14 . TRBV3-1 TGTGCCAGCAGCCAAGATCGCCGAGGAGATGAAGCTTTCTTT CASSQDRRGDEAFF
few TRBJ1-1 15 TRBD1 TRBV30 TGTGCCTGGAGTGTACCACAGGGGATGGGGACTGAAGCTTTCTTT CAWSVPQGMGTEAFF
. TRBJ2-1 15 . TRBV28 TGTGCCAGCAGCCGCGGGATACCCTCCTACAATGAGCAGTTCTTC CASSRGIPSYNEQFF
many TRBJ1-5 15 TRBD1 TRBV12-3/TRBV12-4 TGTGCCAGCAGTCACGGACAGGCGGCAGGTCAGCCCCAGCATTTT CASSHGQAAGQPQHF
few TRBJ2-1 16 . TRBV6-1 TGTGCCAGCAGTTCCCCGACTATCCGGTCCTACAATGAGCAGTTCTTC CASSSPTIRSYNEQFF
many TRBJ1-1 13 . TRBV29-1 TGCAGTGCCGAGTCTGCGGGGCGTGCTGAAGCTTTCTTT CSAESAGRAEAFF
few TRBJ2-1 16 . TRBV7-9 TGTGCCAGCAGCCACACTATTGACAGCTCCTACAATGAGCAGTTCTTC CASSHTIDSSYNEQFF
few TRBJ2-1 12 . TRBV28 TGTGCCAGCAGTTTCCTAGCGCGGGAGCAGTTCTTC CASSFLAREQFF
. TRBJ2-7 12 . TRBV2 TGTGCCAGCATGGAGGGCCACCACGAGCAGTACTTC CASMEGHHEQYF
. TRBJ1-1 17 . TRBV11-2 TGTGCCAGCAGCTTAGTTTTTTCAGGTCCCCTGAACACTGAAGCTTTCTTT CASSLVFSGPLNTEAFF
. TRBJ2-5 16 . TRBV5-1 TGCGCCAGCAGCGAAGGGACCTCAACTCGGGGGGAGACCCAGTACTTC CASSEGTSTRGETQYF
few TRBJ2-1 18 . TRBV5-4 TGTGCCAGCAGCTTGGAGGGAGGCCGTCCAAGCTCCTACAATGAGCAGTTCTTC CASSLEGGRPSSYNEQFF
. TRBJ2-3 14 TRBD2 TRBV29-1 TGCAGCGTCGTTAGCGGGGGCCGCACAGATACGCAGTATTTT CSVVSGGRTDTQYF
. TRBJ2-6 19 . TRBV4-1 TGCGCCAGCAGCCGCTGGGGGAACGGGCAGGGGTCTGGGGCCAACGTCCTGACTTTC CASSRWGNGQGSGANVLTF
many TRBJ2-7 11 . TRBV28 TGTGCCAGCAGGGACAGCTACGAGCAGTACTTC CASRDSYEQYF
few TRBJ2-3 16 TRBD2 TRBV9 TGTGCCAGCAGCACTCTTGGACTAGCGTCCGCAGATACGCAGTATTTT CASSTLGLASADTQYF
many TRBJ2-7 14 . TRBV7-9 TGTGCCAGCAGCTTTGCGGGAAACTCCTACGAGCAGTACTTC CASSFAGNSYEQYF
few TRBJ1-2 13 . TRBV28 TGTGCCAGCAGTTTTTCGCCTGTATATGGCTACACCTTC CASSFSPVYGYTF
few TRBJ2-3 14 . TRBV5-6 TGTGCCAGCCGGCGGGCGTGGGGCACAGATACGCAGTATTTT CASRRAWGTDTQYF
. TRBJ2-5 15 TRBD2 TRBV6-1 TGTGCCAGCAGTGAAGTGGAGCGGGAGGGGGAGACCCAGTACTTC CASSEVEREGETQYF
many TRBJ1-1 18 . TRBV20-1 TGCAGTGCTAGCCGCTCAAACGGAAGACAAGGGTCGGGCACTGAAGCTTTCTTT CSASRSNGRQGSGTEAFF
few TRBJ2-1 15 . TRBV11-2 TGTGCCAGCAGCTTAGAGAGCGGACAATGGGAAGAGCAGTTCTTC CASSLESGQWEEQFF
. TRBJ2-7 16 TRBD1 TRBV7-8 TGTGCCAGCAGCCCGTCCGGGACAGGGGGCGCCTACGAGCAGTACTTC CASSPSGTGGAYEQYF
. TRBJ1-1 12 . TRBV2 TGTGCCAGCAGCCTGAGTCGGGCTGAAGCTTTCTTT CASSLSRAEAFF
many TRBJ2-7 15 TRBD2 TRBV7-8 TGTGCCAGCAGCTTATCGGCTAGCGGGAGGGCCGAGCAGTACTTC CASSLSASGRAEQYF
few TRBJ1-6 16 TRBD1 TRBV28 TGTGCCAGCAGTCGAAACGACAGGGAAGTTAATTCACCCCTCCACTTT CASSRNDREVNSPLHF
few TRBJ2-7 16 TRBD1 TRBV3-1 TGTGCCAGCAGCCAAGTTTTAGGGACAGGGTCCTACGAGCAGTACTTC CASSQVLGTGSYEQYF
many TRBJ2-7 15 TRBD1 TRBV28 TGTGCCAGCAGTTCCCCGGGACAGGAAGCCTACGAGCAGTACTTC CASSSPGQEAYEQYF
. TRBJ2-3 15 . TRBV3-1 TGTGCCAGCAGCCAAGATCCGATTGGCACAGATACGCAGTATTTT CASSQDPIGTDTQYF
. TRBJ2-1 17 TRBD2 TRBV5-1 TGCGCCAGCAGCTTGGCCGGGACTAGCGGGAGTAGGTTCAATCGGTTCTTC CASSLAGTSGSRFNRFF
few TRBJ2-1 15 TRBD2 TRBV3-1 TGTGCCAGCAGCCAGGCGGGAGGAACCTACAATGAGCAGTTCTTC CASSQAGGTYNEQFF
few TRBJ1-1 17 TRBD1 TRBV7-7 TGTGCTAGCAGCTTTACCGGACAGGGCGGTAGGGCCACTGAAGCTTTCTTT CASSFTGQGGRATEAFF
many TRBJ1-1 12 . TRBV2 TGTGCCAGCAGTCGTACGTGGACTGAAGCTTTCTTT CASSRTWTEAFF
. TRBJ2-7 17 TRBD1 TRBV3-1 TGTGCCAGCAGCCAGCCCGGACAGGGATTGAAGGGGTACGAGCAGTACTTC CASSQPGQGLKGYEQYF
. TRBJ2-3 14 TRBD2 TRBV29-1 TGCAGCGTCACACTAGCGGGGAACACAGATACGCAGTATTTT CSVTLAGNTDTQYF
. TRBJ2-3 16 TRBD2 TRBV9 TGTGCCAACAGCCCCCCCCTAGCGGGAGTTTCAGATACGCAGTATTTT CANSPPLAGVSDTQYF
many TRBJ2-1 13 . TRBV11-2 TGTGCCAGCAGCTTAGATCTGATTAATGAGCAGTTCTTC CASSLDLINEQFF
many TRBJ2-7 14 . TRBV28 TGTGCCAGCAGCTCCCCGGGACTGATCTACGAGCAGTACTTC CASSSPGLIYEQYF
. TRBJ2-3 14 TRBD2 TRBV28 TGTGCCAGCAGTTTCACTAGCGGCGAAGGTACGCAGTATTTT CASSFTSGEGTQYF
. TRBJ1-3 16 . TRBV28 TGTGCCAGCAGTTTAAGTTGGGGCAGCTCTGGAAACACCATATATTTT CASSLSWGSSGNTIYF
few TRBJ2-5 16 . TRBV6-1 TGTGCCAGCAGTGGGGATTGGTGGGCCCGTCGAGAGACCCAGTACTTC CASSGDWWARRETQYF
. TRBJ2-3 14 . TRBV19 TGTGCCAGTAGTACATTCCCACTCACAGATACGCAGTATTTT CASSTFPLTDTQYF